What follows describes a single T cell receptor beta chain. The antigen is undetermined. This sample is part of a study of graft-versus-host responses after intestinal transplantation. The study, taken as a whole, reports: Analysis identified GvH clones in recipient marrow, with some appearing first in ileum or blood.

This table comes from immunoSEQ multiplex PCR, and its TCRdb copy is limited to in-frame clones, with some not included. This table has 95,000 to 100,000 clones, around 88% appearing once. Germline V gene lookup returns CDR1 LGHNA and CDR2 YSLEER. The V gene lost 0 bases and the J gene lost 8 bases, with 14 bases spanning the gap. The CDR3 has 16 amino acids. Material: PBMCs, obtained 255 days after intestinal transplant. This sequence joins TRBV4-3 and TRBJ1-6, with D unresolved. This TCR derives from a human patient who received an intestinal transplant, so some T cells may come from the graft donor. For the CDR3, the DNA is TGCGCCAGCAGCCAAGATTCCGGCTCGAGCCATTCACCCCTCCACTTT. It specifies CASSQDSGSSHSPLHF.